This T cell receptor (beta chain) appears in the sequencing data of a study of T cell changes during pregnancy in multiple sclerosis. Sequenced by immunoSEQ multiplex PCR; TCRdb stores in-frame clones only, minus some. The table has 74,000 or so clones, 90% to 95% seen once. The CDR3 loop spans 16 amino acids. The germline V gene encodes CDR1 SGHKS and CDR2 YYEKEE (reference sequence). Trimming removed 4 bases from V and 2 bases from J, with 15 bases in between. This clonotype originated in a female donor with multiple sclerosis, enrolled in a pregnancy study. The sample consisted of CD4+ T cells from peripheral blood mononuclear cells, taken before pregnancy. V is TRBV5-5 and J is TRBJ2-2, with D possibly being TRBD2 (7 bases). CDR3 residues: CASSGEGGGNTGELFF. DNA of the CDR3: TGTGCCAGCAGCGGGGAGGGGGGCGGTAACACCGGGGAGCTGTTTTTT.